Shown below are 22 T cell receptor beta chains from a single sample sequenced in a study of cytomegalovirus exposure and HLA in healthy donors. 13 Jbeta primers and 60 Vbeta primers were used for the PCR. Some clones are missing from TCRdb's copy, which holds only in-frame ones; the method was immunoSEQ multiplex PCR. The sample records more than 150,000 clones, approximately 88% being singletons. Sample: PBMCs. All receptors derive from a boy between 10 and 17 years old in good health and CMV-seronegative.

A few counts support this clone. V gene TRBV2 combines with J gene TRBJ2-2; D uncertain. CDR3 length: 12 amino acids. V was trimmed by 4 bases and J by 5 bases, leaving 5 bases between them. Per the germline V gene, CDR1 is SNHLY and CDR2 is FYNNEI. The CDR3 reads CASSVGTGELFF. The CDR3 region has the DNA TGTGCCAGCAGTGTCGGTACCGGGGAGCTGTTTTTT.

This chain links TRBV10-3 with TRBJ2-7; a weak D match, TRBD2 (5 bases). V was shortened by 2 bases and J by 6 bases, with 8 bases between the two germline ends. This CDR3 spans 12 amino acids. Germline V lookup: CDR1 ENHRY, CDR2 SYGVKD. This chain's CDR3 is CAISEASREQYF. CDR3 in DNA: TGTGCCATCAGTGAGGCTAGCCGCGAGCAGTACTTC.

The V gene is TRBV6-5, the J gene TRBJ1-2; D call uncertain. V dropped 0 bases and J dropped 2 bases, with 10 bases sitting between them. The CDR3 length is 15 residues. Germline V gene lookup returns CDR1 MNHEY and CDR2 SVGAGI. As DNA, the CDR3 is TGTGCCAGCAGTTACTCGCGGTCGGCAAACTATGGCTACACCTTC. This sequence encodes CASSYSRSANYGYTF.

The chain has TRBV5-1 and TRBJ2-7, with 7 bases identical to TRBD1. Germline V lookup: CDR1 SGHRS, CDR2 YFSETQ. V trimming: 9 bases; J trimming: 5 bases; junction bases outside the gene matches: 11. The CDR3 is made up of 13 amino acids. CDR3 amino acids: CATSTDRSHEQYF. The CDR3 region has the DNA TGCGCCACCTCAACGGACAGGTCCCACGAGCAGTACTTC.

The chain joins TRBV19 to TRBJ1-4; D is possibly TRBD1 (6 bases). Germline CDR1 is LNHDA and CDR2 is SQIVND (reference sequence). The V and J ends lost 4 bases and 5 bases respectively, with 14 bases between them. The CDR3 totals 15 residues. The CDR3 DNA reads TGTGCCAGTAGTACTTTTGGACAGATAAATGAAAAACTGTTTTTT. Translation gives CASSTFGQINEKLFF.

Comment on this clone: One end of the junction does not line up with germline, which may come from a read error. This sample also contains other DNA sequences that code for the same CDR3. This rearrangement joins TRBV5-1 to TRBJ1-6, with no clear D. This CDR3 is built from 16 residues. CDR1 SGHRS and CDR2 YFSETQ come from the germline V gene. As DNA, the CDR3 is TGCGCCAGCAGCTTGGCCTTAGATTCACCGAATTCACCCCTCCACTTC. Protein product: CASSLALDSPNSPLHF.

CDR3 nucleotides: TGTGCCACCAGCAGAGAGGGTCGGGCTGAAGCTTTCTTT. Its translation is CATSREGRAEAFF. V is TRBV15 and J is TRBJ1-1; unclear D gene. Germline CDR1 LNHNV, CDR2 YYDKDF (reference sequence). CDR3 size: 13 residues. Trimming removed 0 bases from V and 6 bases from J, with 8 bases in between.

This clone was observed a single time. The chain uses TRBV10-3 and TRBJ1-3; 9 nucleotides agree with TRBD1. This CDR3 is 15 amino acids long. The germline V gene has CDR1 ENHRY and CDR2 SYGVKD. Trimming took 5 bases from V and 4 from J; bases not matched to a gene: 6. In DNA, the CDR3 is TGTGCCATCAGTAGACAGGGGGATCCCGGAAACACCATATATTTT. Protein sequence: CAISRQGDPGNTIYF.

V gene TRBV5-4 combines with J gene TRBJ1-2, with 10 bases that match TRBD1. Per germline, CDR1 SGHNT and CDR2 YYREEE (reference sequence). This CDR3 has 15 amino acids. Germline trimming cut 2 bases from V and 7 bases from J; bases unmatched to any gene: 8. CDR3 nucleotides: TGTGCCAGCAGCTTAGGGACAGGGGCCCTCTCTGGCTACACCTTC. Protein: CASSLGTGALSGYTF.

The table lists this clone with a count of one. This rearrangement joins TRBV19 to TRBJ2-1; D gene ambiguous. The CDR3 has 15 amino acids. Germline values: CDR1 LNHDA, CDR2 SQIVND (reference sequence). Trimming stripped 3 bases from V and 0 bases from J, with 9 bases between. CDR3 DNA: TGTGCCAGTAGTATCACACCGGGCTCCTACAATGAGCAGTTCTTC. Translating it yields CASSITPGSYNEQFF. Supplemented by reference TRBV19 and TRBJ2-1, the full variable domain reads DGGITQSPKYLFRKEGQNVTLSCEQNLNHDAMYWYRQDPGQGLRLIYYSQIVNDFQKGDIAEGYSVSREKKESFPLTVTSAQKNPTAFYLCASSITPGSYNEQFFGPGTRLTVL.

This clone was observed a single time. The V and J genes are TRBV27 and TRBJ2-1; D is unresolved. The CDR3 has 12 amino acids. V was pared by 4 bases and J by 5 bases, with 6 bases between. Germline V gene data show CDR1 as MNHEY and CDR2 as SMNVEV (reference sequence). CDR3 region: CASSYRDNEQFF. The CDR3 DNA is TGTGCCAGCAGTTACCGGGACAATGAGCAGTTCTTC.

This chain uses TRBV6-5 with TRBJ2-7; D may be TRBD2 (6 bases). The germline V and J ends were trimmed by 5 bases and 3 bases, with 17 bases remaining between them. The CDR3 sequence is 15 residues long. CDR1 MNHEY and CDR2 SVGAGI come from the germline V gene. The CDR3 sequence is CASSLLREKGYEQYF. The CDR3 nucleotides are TGTGCCAGCAGTCTCCTCCGGGAGAAGGGCTACGAGCAGTACTTC.

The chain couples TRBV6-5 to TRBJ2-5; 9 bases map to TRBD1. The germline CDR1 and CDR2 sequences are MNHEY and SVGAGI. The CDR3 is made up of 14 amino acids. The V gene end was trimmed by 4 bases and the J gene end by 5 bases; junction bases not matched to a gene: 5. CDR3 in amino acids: CASSFRGQGETQYF. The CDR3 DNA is TGTGCCAGCAGTTTTAGGGGACAGGGCGAGACCCAGTACTTC.

In nucleotides, the CDR3 is TGTGCCAGCAGTCTGGGACAGGGGGCCGCCTACGAGCAGTACTTC. The encoded protein is CASSLGQGAAYEQYF. The chain has TRBV6-1 and TRBJ2-7; 12 nucleotides line up with TRBD1. There are 15 residues in the CDR3. V lost 5 bases and J lost 2; bases outside the gene matches: 4. Germline V lookup: CDR1 MNHNS, CDR2 SASEGT.

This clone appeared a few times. DNA of the CDR3: TGTGCCAGCAGCTTGTCTGCGGGGGCAGGCACAGATACGCAGTATTTT. Amino acids: CASSLSAGAGTDTQYF. This rearrangement joins TRBV5-4 to TRBJ2-3; the D gene is possibly TRBD2 (7 bases). Germline-derived CDR1 and CDR2 are SGHNT and YYREEE (reference sequence). The CDR3 spans 16 residues. Trimming removed 1 base from V and 1 base from J, with 13 bases in between. Full variable domain (remainder filled in from reference TRBV5-4 and TRBJ2-3): ETGVTQSPTHLIKTRGQQVTLRCSSQSGHNTVSWYQQALGQGPQFIFQYYREEENGRGNFPPRFSGLQFPNYSSELNVNALELDDSALYLCASSLSAGAGTDTQYFGPGTRLTVL.

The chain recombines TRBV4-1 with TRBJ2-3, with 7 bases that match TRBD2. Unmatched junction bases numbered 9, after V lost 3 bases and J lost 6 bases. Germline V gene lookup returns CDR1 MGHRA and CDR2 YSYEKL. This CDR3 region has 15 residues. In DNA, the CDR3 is TGCGCCAGCAGCCAGGTAGGACTAGTCCTCGATACGCAGTATTTT. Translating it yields CASSQVGLVLDTQYF.

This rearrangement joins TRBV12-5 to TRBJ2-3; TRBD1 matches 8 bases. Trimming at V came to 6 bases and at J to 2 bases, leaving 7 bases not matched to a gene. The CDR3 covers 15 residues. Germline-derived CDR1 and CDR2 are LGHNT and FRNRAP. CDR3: CASGATGAHTDTQYF. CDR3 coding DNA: TGTGCTAGTGGAGCGACAGGGGCCCACACAGATACGCAGTATTTT. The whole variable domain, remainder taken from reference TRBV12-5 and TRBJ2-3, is DARVTQTPRHKVTEMGQEVTMRCQPILGHNTVFWYRQTMMQGLELLAYFRNRAPLDDSGMPKDRFSAEMPDATLATLKIQPSEPRDSAVYFCASGATGAHTDTQYFGPGTRLTVL.

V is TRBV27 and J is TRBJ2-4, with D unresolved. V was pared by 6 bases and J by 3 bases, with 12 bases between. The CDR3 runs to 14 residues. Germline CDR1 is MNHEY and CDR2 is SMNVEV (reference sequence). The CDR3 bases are TGTGCCAGCAGACCCGACTCCAACAAAAACATTCAGTACTTC. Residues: CASRPDSNKNIQYF.

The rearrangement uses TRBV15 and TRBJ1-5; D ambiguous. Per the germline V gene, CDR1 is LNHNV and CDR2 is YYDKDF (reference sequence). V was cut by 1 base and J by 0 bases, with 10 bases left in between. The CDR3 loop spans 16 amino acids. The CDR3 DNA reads TGTGCCACCAGCAGAGGAAGCGGGAATAGCAATCAGCCCCAGCATTTT. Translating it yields CATSRGSGNSNQPQHF.

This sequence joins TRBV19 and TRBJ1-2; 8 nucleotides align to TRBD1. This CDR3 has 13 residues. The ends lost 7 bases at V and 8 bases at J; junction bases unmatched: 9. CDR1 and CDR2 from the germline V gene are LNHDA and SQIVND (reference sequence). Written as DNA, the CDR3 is TGTGCCAGTAACGAGGGACAGGAAGAAGGCTACACCTTC. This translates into CASNEGQEEGYTF.

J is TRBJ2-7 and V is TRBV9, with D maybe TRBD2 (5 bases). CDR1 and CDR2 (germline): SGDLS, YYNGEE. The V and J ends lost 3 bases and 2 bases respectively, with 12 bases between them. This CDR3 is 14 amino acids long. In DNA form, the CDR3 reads TGTGCCAGCAGCGCCCAGAGCGGAACCTACGAGCAGTACTTC. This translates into CASSAQSGTYEQYF.

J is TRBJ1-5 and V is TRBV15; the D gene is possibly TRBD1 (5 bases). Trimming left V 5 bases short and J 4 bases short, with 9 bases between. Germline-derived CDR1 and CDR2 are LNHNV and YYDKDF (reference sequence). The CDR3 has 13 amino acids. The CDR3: CATSGYRNQPQHF. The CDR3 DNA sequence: TGTGCCACCAGCGGATACAGGAATCAGCCCCAGCATTTT.